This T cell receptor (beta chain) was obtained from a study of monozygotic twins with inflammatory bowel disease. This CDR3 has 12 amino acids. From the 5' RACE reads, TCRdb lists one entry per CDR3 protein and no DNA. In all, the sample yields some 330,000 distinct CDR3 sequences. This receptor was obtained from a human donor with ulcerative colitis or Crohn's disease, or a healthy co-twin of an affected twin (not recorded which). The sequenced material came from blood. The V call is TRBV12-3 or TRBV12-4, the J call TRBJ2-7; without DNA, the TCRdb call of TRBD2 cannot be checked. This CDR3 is CAIGPSSYEQYF.